The next 26 T cell receptor beta chains were all read from a single sample in a study of blood T cells in healthy people across ages (dated by TCRdb to between 2015 and 2016). The library relied on 5' RACE. The run used an Illumina HiSeq 2500. A second PCR of roughly 7 to 11 cycles was performed with a sample-barcoded 5' primer and a J-beta primer mix. TCRdb ran its own pipeline on the public reads, namely fastp trimming at Q25 and MiXCR clone calling, and kept in-frame beta chains. CDR3 protein sequences are deduplicated, and each keeps its most common genes and DNA. The sample table contains 600,000 to 850,000 distinct CDR3 sequences; only one count was recorded for roughly 44% of them. 20% to 25% of the sample belongs to the ten largest clones. The sample was blood. These receptors all stem from a woman aged 55-70 years in good health.

This clonotype was picked up a small number of times. Mismatch with germline at one junction end may stem from a read error. The gene calls are TRBV9 and TRBJ2-5; 11 nucleotides line up with TRBD2. CDR3 length equals 16 residues. CDR1 is SGDLS, CDR2 YYNGEE, per germline. The CDR3 DNA reads TGTGCCAGCAGCGTAGGTACTAGCGGGGGCCGGGAGACCAAGTACTTC. Encoded protein: CASSVGTSGGRETKYF. The full variable domain, rest sourced from reference TRBV9 and TRBJ2-5, is DSGVTQTPKHLITATGQRVTLRCSPRSGDLSVYWYQQSLDQGLQFLIQYYNGEERAKGNILERFSAQQFPDLHSELNLSSLELGDSALYFCASSVGTSGGRETKYFGPGTRLLVL.

A single count supports this clonotype. V gene TRBV6-5 combines with J gene TRBJ2-7; 12 bases are shared with TRBD2. TRBJ2-5 explains the end of the DNA better; the J call may be wrong. CDR1 is MNHEY and CDR2 is SVGAGI in the germline V gene. The CDR3 extends over 17 amino acids. CDR3 region: CASSYSLAGGPGETQYF. In DNA, the CDR3 is TGTGCCAGCAGTTACTCCCTAGCGGGAGGGCCGGGGGAGACCCAGTACTTC.

This chain links TRBV25-1 with TRBJ1-1; the match to TRBD1 covers 7 bases. CDR1 MGHDK and CDR2 SYGVNS come from the germline V gene. The CDR3 has 12 residues. Germline trimming cut 3 bases from V and 5 bases from J; bases unmatched to any gene: 0. The DNA for the CDR3 is TGTGCCAGCAGTGAGGACAGGACTGAAGCTTTCTTT. Translation gives CASSEDRTEAFF.

V and J are TRBV6-4 and TRBJ2-5; no clear D. CDR1 is MRHNA, CDR2 SNTAGT, per germline. The length of the CDR3 is 15 residues. The germline V and J ends were trimmed by 4 bases and 2 bases, with 14 bases remaining between them. The CDR3 DNA follows: TGTGCCAGCAGTGGACCCCCTGTGGGGCAAGAGACCCAGTACTTC. Protein product: CASSGPPVGQETQYF.

This sequence joins TRBV13 and TRBJ2-1, with D uncertain. The V gene's germline CDR1 is PRHDT and CDR2 FYEKMQ (reference sequence). Trimming removed 1 base from V and 1 base from J, with 8 bases in between. The CDR3 length is 15 residues. CDR3 in DNA: TGTGCCAGCAGCTTAGCAGTTGTGTCCTACAATGAGCAGTTCTTC. Translating it yields CASSLAVVSYNEQFF.

With regard to this clonotype: At one boundary the junction diverges from the germline segment, which might be a read error. The chain employs TRBV11-2 and TRBJ2-1; D not certain. The CDR3 totals 16 residues. Germline V gene lookup returns CDR1 SGHAT and CDR2 FQNNGV. This CDR3 is CVSSSKSATAYNEQFF. The CDR3 coding sequence is TGTGTCAGCAGCTCAAAAAGTGCTACGGCCTACAATGAGCAGTTCTTC.

The chain is built from TRBV7-9 and TRBJ2-7; 9 bases align to TRBD1. J was trimmed by 7 bases and V by 2 bases; bases with no gene match: 6. This CDR3 has 14 amino acids. CDR1 SEHNR and CDR2 FQNEAQ come from the germline V gene (reference sequence). The CDR3 sequence: CASSLWDRDREQYF. The CDR3 DNA reads TGTGCCAGCAGCTTATGGGACAGGGATCGAGAGCAGTACTTC. The complete variable domain, with remaining parts taken from reference TRBV7-9 and TRBJ2-7, reads DTGVSQNPRHKITKRGQNVTFRCDPISEHNRLYWYRQTLGQGPEFLTYFQNEAQLEKSRLLSDRFSAERPKGSFSTLEIQRTEQGDSAMYLCASSLWDRDREQYFGPGTRLTVT.

This clonotype was seen more than once but under ten times. The V gene is TRBV5-6, the J gene TRBJ2-3; tentative D call: TRBD2 (7 bases). V dropped 6 bases and J dropped 5 bases, with 25 bases sitting between them. CDR3 length equals 17 residues. Per the germline V gene, CDR1 is SGHDT and CDR2 is YYEEEE. The CDR3 here is CASNHLGGRRSVDTQYF. For the CDR3, the DNA is TGTGCCAGCAACCACCTCGGGGGGCGGAGGTCAGTAGATACGCAGTATTTT.

As concerns this clonotype: A much larger clonotype is one base distant, so this may be a read error. The gene calls are TRBV6-6 and TRBJ2-7, with TRBD1 matching over 8 bases. CDR1 MNHNY and CDR2 SVGAGI come from the germline V gene (reference sequence). The CDR3 runs 14 residues. With 6 bases clipped from V and 6 bases from J, the junction kept 10 bases outside the gene matches. The CDR3 nucleotides read TGTGCCAGCAGACGGGCGACAGGGGCCTGCGAGCAGTACTTC. Translated: CASRRATGACEQYF.

This chain links TRBV27 with TRBJ1-6; D is unclear. V lost 1 base, J lost 4 bases, and 2 bases lay in between. The length of the CDR3 is 13 residues. Germline assignment: CDR1 MNHEY and CDR2 SMNVEV (reference sequence). The CDR3, as DNA: TGTGCCAGCAGTTTATTGTATAATTCACCCCTCCACTTT. Translation gives CASSLLYNSPLHF.

This clonotype was counted a single time. The V call is TRBV3-1, the J call TRBJ1-6; 9 positions match TRBD1. CDR3 size: 16 residues. Per the germline V gene, CDR1 is LGHDT and CDR2 is YNNKEL (reference sequence). V was pared by 4 bases and J by 7 bases, with 8 bases of the junction left unmatched. In DNA, the CDR3 is TGTGCCAGCAGCCTCCGGGACAGGGAAGAAAATTCACCCCTCCACTTT. This sequence encodes CASSLRDREENSPLHF.

The chain combines TRBV20-1 with TRBJ2-7; the match to TRBD1 covers 8 bases. After removal of 5 bases from V and 0 bases from J, the junction contained 9 bases not matched to a gene. The CDR3 is made up of 15 amino acids. The germline gives CDR1 DFQATT, CDR2 SNEGSKA (reference sequence). The CDR3 sequence is CSAFQPGGTSYEQYF. The CDR3 DNA follows: TGCAGTGCTTTTCAACCAGGGGGCACCTCCTACGAGCAGTACTTC.

This clonotype turned up a few times. This chain joins TRBV4-3 and TRBJ2-6, with 8 nucleotides matching TRBD1. Losses at the gene ends were 6 bases for V and 0 bases for J; bases not matched to a gene: 7. This CDR3 is built from 17 residues. Germline V gene sequence: CDR1 LGHNA, CDR2 YSLEER. Here the CDR3 DNA reads TGCGCCAGCAGTCTTGGACAGGGAGACTCTGGGGCCAACGTCCTGACTTTC. It encodes CASSLGQGDSGANVLTF.

Details on this clonotype: With a much larger clone just one base away, this may be a read error. The CDR3 protein is CASSVGGNSYNEQYF. In DNA form, the CDR3 reads TGTGCCAGCAGCGTAGGCGGGAACTCCTACAATGAGCAGTACTTC. The gene calls are TRBV9 and TRBJ2-7, with a possible D match to TRBD2 (6 bases). Germline CDR1 and CDR2: SGDLS and YYNGEE. There are 15 residues in the CDR3. Trimming shortened V by 0 bases and J by 7 bases, and 17 bases separated the two germline ends.

CDR3 bases: TGCAGCGCTACCGTAACTAATGAAAAACTGTTTTTT. It yields the protein CSATVTNEKLFF. V is TRBV29-1 and J is TRBJ1-4; D unresolved. The V end lost 7 bases, the J end lost 1 base, and 7 bases lay between the germline ends. The CDR3 is 12 residues long. Germline V lookup: CDR1 SQVTM, CDR2 ANQGSEA.

This clonotype was seen ten or more times. The J gene is TRBJ2-7, the V gene TRBV20-1, with D tentatively TRBD1 (5 bases). This CDR3 spans 14 amino acids. Germline CDR1 reads DFQATT; CDR2 reads SNEGSKA (reference sequence). Trimming took off 6 bases at V and 0 bases at J, with 15 bases between the two ends. DNA for the CDR3: TGCAGTGCAATACAGGACCCCGGCTCCTACGAGCAGTACTTC. As protein: CSAIQDPGSYEQYF.

The V and J genes are TRBV3-1 and TRBJ2-5, with 7 bases identical to TRBD1. The trim removed 3 bases at V and 4 bases at J, leaving 8 bases unmatched. Looked up from germline, CDR1 is LGHDT and CDR2 is YNNKEL (reference sequence). This CDR3 is built from 15 residues. CDR3 protein: CASSQPQGDRETQYF. The CDR3 DNA sequence: TGTGCCAGCAGCCAGCCCCAGGGGGATCGAGAGACCCAGTACTTC.

This chain uses TRBV14 with TRBJ2-5; D may be TRBD1 or TRBD2 (5 bases each). Gene TRBJ2-7 matches the end of the DNA better, so the J call may be wrong. CDR3 length equals 17 residues. Germline loops: CDR1 SGHDN, CDR2 FVKESK. The CDR3: CASSQGSGTGKSNEQYF. CDR3 coding DNA: TGTGCCAGCAGCCAAGGAAGTGGGACGGGAAAGTCTAACGAGCAGTACTTC.

V and J are TRBV20-1 and TRBJ1-2; tentative D call: TRBD1 (5 bases). Between the trimmed V and J ends, which lost 0 bases and 8 bases, there was a span of 16 bases. CDR1 and CDR2 (germline): DFQATT, SNEGSKA (reference sequence). The CDR3 is 14 residues long. CDR3 bases: TGCAGTGCTAGAGATCGCAACGCGCGGGACGGCTACACCTTC. It is translated as CSARDRNARDGYTF.

This clonotype came up many times. The J gene is TRBJ2-1, the V gene TRBV2; maybe TRBD2 (5 bases). The germline V and J ends were trimmed by 6 bases and 5 bases, with 11 bases remaining between them. The CDR3 totals 13 residues. Germline V gene sequence: CDR1 SNHLY, CDR2 FYNNEI. The DNA of the CDR3 is TGTGCCAGCAGGGAGGACCAAAACAATGAGCAGTTCTTC. Translating it yields CASREDQNNEQFF.

Only a few counts were recorded for this clonotype. The V gene is TRBV12-3 or TRBV12-4, the J gene TRBJ2-6; no clear D gene. The CDR3 spans 15 residues. Between the trimmed V and J ends, which lost 3 bases and 4 bases, there was a span of 10 bases. In DNA, the CDR3 is TGTGCCAGCAGTTTTGGGGTTATGGGGGCCAACGTCCTGACTTTC. It codes for CASSFGVMGANVLTF.

To note about this clonotype: Relative to the germline gene, one junction end is altered; a read error may explain this. The chain has TRBV6-4 and TRBJ2-3, with D perhaps matching TRBD1 (5 bases). Germline assignment: CDR1 MRHNA and CDR2 SNTAGT. The CDR3 is 16 amino acids. CDR3 loop: CASSDSWTLSTGTQYF. The CDR3 DNA reads TGTGCCAGCAGTGACTCTTGGACCCTTAGCACAGGTACGCAGTATTTT.

This clonotype was recorded many times. V gene TRBV27 combines with J gene TRBJ2-7, with a weak D call TRBD1 (7 bases). The CDR3 is 14 amino acids. V was clipped by 4 bases and J by 3 bases, with 13 bases between them. Germline V CDR1 and CDR2: MNHEY, SMNVEV (reference sequence). CDR3 region: CASSSTGTGYEQYF. The CDR3, as DNA: TGTGCCAGCAGTTCGACAGGGACTGGCTACGAGCAGTACTTC.

J is TRBJ2-6 and V is TRBV20-1; 8 bases are shared with TRBD1. The CDR3 has 16 amino acids. The V gene's germline CDR1 is DFQATT and CDR2 SNEGSKA (reference sequence). V was pared by 6 bases and J by 0 bases, with 7 bases of the junction left unmatched. The CDR3 DNA is TGCAGTGCGGAAGGGACAGGTTACTCTGGGGCCAACGTCCTGACTTTC. This encodes CSAEGTGYSGANVLTF.

The chain carries TRBV2 and TRBJ2-1, with TRBD2 matching over 12 bases. Trimming removed 8 bases from V and 2 bases from J; junction bases left unmatched: 4. The germline CDR1 and CDR2 sequences are SNHLY and FYNNEI. The CDR3 consists of 15 residues. CDR3 DNA: TGTGCCAGCCATTCTAGCGGGGGGGCCTACAATGAGCAGTTCTTC. Protein: CASHSSGGAYNEQFF.

This clonotype was recorded many times. This chain links TRBV2 with TRBJ2-5; maybe TRBD2 (5 bases). V was cut by 6 bases and J by 3 bases, with 5 bases left in between. CDR3 length equals 11 residues. CDR1 SNHLY and CDR2 FYNNEI come from the germline V gene. The CDR3 sequence is CASRGEETQYF. DNA of the CDR3: TGTGCCAGCAGGGGAGAAGAGACCCAGTACTTC. Full variable domain (remainder filled in from reference TRBV2 and TRBJ2-5): EPEVTQTPSHQVTQMGQEVILRCVPISNHLYFYWYRQILGQKVEFLVSFYNNEISEKSEIFDDQFSVERPDGSNFTLKIRSTKLEDSAMYFCASRGEETQYFGPGTRLLVL.